This TCR beta chain came from a study of T cell responses to AZD1222 COVID-19 vaccine. Data came from immunoSEQ multiplex PCR; TCRdb stores just in-frame clones and leaves some out. The sample has 45,000 to 55,000 clones, 70% to 85% seen once. About this clone: Its antigen is unidentified.

Study-wide results and caveats: Repertoire sampling was restricted to post-peak T cell response timepoints.

CDR3 length: 15 residues. With 5 bases removed from V and 6 bases from J, the gap between germline ends came to 14 bases. Germline V CDR1 and CDR2: MNHEY, SVGAGI. This sequence joins TRBV6-5 and TRBJ1-6; no definite D call. The TCR was taken from an adult in good health. The material sequenced was peripheral blood, taken on day 0 of MenACWY control vaccination. The CDR3 nucleotides are TGTGCCAGCAGTCCCAGCCGAGTACTTAATTCACCCCTCCACTTT. Translating gives CASSPSRVLNSPLHF.